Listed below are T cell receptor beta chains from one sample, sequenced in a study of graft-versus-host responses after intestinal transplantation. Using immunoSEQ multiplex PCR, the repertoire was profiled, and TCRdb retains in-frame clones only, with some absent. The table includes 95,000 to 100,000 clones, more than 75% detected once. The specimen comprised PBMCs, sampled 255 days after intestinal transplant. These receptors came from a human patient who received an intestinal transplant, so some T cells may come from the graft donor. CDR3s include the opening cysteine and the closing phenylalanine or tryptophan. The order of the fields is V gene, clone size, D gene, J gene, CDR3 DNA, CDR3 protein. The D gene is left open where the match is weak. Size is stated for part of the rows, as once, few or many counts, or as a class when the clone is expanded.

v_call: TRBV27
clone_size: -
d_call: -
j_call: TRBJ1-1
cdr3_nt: TGTGCCAGCCCCTTCGGAGGCACTGAAGCTTTCTTT
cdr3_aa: CASPFGGTEAFF

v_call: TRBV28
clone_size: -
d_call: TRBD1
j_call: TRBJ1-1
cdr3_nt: TGTGCCAGCAGTACCCGGGGGACAGGGGAGACTAACACTGAAGCTTTCTTT
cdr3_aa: CASSTRGTGETNTEAFF

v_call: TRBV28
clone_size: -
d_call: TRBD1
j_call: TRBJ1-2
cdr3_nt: TGTGCCAGCAGTCCCCTCAGGACAGGGGGAATAGAAGGCTACACCTTC
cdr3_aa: CASSPLRTGGIEGYTF

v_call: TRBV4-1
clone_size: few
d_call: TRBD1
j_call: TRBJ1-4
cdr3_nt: TGCGCCAGCAGCTATCCAACCGGGACAGTGAACGAAAAACTGTTTTTT
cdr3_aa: CASSYPTGTVNEKLFF

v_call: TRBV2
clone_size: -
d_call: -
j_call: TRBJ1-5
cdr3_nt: TGTGCCAGCCGAATCGGAGATAGCAATCAGCCCCAGCATTTT
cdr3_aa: CASRIGDSNQPQHF

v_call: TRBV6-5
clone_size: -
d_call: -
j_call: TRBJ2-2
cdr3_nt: TGTGCCAGCAGCCGGAGATACACCGGGGAGCTGTTTTTT
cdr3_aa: CASSRRYTGELFF

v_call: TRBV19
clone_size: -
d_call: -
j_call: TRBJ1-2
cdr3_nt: TGTGCCAGTAAGGGCGGTCCCGAAGCTAACTATGGCTACACCTTC
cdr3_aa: CASKGGPEANYGYTF

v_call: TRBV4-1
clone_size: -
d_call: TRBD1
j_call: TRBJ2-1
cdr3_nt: TGCGCCAGCAGCCAAAACAGGGGTGATGAGCAGTTCTTC
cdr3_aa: CASSQNRGDEQFF

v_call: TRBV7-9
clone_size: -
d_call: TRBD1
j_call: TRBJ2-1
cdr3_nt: TGTGCCAGCAGCTCTATACAGGGGCCGCGGTTCTTC
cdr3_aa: CASSSIQGPRFF

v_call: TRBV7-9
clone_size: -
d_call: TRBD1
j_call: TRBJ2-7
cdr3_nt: TGTGCCAGCAGCTTAATCCCGAACAGGGGGCGGTTCGAGCAGTACTTC
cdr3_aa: CASSLIPNRGRFEQYF

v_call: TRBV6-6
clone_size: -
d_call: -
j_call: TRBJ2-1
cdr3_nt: TGTGCCAGCAGTTTTTGGACGGGTGGGGGGTACAATGAGCAGTTCTTC
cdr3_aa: CASSFWTGGGYNEQFF

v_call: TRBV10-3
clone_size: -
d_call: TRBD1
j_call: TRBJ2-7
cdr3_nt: TGTGCCATCAGTGAGTCCCGGGACAGGGTCGACGAGCAGTACTTC
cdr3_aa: CAISESRDRVDEQYF

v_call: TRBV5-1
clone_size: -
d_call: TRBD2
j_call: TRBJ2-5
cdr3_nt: TGCGCCAGCAGCGAGCGGGGGGGCATTGAGACCCAGTACTTC
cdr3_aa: CASSERGGIETQYF

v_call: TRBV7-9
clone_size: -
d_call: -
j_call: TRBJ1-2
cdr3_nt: TGTGCCAGCAGCAACGGACCGGATTCGGGGACCTTC
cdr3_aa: CASSNGPDSGTF

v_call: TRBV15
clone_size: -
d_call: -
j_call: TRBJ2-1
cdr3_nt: TGTGCCACCAGCAGAACCCTGCAGGGGCTCTCCTACAATGAGCAGTTCTTC
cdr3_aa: CATSRTLQGLSYNEQFF

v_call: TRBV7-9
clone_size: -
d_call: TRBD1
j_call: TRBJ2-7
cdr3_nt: TGTGCCAGCACGCGACAGGGTGCATTCTACGAGCAGTACTTC
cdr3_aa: CASTRQGAFYEQYF

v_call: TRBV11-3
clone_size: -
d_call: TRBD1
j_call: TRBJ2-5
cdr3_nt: TGTGCCAGCAGCTTAACCGGGACAGGGAGGTTTTTCCAAGAGACCCAGTACTTC
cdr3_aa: CASSLTGTGRFFQETQYF

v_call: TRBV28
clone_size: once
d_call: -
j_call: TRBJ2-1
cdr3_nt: TGTGCCAGCCGCGACCACTCCGCGGTTTCGCAGTTCTTC
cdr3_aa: CASRDHSAVSQFF

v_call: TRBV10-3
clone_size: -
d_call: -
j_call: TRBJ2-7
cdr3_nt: TGTGCCATCAGCCGGGACCTCTCCTACGAGCAGTACTTC
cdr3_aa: CAISRDLSYEQYF

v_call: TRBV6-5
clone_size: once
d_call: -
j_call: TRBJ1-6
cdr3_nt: TGTGCCAGCAGTTCCTCTTTGGTGTTGGGCAATTCACCCCTCCACTTT
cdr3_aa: CASSSSLVLGNSPLHF

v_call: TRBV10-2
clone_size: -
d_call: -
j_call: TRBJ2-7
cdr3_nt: TGCGCCAGCAGTGATGGAGCGGCACCCCCCTACGAGCAGTACTTC
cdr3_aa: CASSDGAAPPYEQYF

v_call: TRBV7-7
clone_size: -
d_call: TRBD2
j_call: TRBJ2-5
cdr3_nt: TGTGCTAGCAGCCAACTAGCGGGGGGGCCGAGGGAGACCCAGTACTTC
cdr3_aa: CASSQLAGGPRETQYF

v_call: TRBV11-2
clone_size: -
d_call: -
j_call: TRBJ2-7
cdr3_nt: TGTGCCAGCAGCACCGGGACCGCCAGCTCCTACGAGCAGTACTTC
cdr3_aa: CASSTGTASSYEQYF

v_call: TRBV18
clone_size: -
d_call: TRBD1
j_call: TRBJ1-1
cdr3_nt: TGTGCCAGCTCACCACGGGACAGGGATGAATTTGAAGCTTTCTTT
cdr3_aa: CASSPRDRDEFEAFF

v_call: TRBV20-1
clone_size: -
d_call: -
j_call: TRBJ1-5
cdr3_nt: TGCAGTGCGGGACAAAATCAGCCCCAGCATTTT
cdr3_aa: CSAGQNQPQHF

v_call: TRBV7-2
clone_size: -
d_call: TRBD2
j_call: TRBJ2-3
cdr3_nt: TGTGCCAGCAGCTTTAGCGGGGGGAGCACAGATACGCAGTATTTT
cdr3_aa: CASSFSGGSTDTQYF

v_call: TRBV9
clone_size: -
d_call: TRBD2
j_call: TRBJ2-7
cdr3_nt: TGTGCCAGCAGCGTTGCAAGCGGGAGCGACGAGCAGTACTTC
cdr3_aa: CASSVASGSDEQYF

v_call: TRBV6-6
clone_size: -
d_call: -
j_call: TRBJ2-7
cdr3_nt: TGTGCCAGCACAGGGTCCTACGAGCAGTACTTC
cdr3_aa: CASTGSYEQYF

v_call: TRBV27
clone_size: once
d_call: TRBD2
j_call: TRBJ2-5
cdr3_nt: TGTGCCAGCAGCCCTCGAGGTGGTGCGGGGGAAGAGACCCAGTACTTC
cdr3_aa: CASSPRGGAGEETQYF

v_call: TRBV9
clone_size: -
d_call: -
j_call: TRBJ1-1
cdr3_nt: TGTGCCAGCAGCGTAGGTGTAGCGAACACTGAAGCTTTCTTT
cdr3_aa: CASSVGVANTEAFF

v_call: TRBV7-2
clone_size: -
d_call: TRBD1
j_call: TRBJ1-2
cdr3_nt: TGTGCCAGCAGCCTCCGGACAGGGGAATGGACCGGCTACACCTTC
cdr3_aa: CASSLRTGEWTGYTF

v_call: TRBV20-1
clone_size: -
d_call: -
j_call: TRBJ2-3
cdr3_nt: TGCAGTGCTAGTGCGGGGGATACGCAGTATTTT
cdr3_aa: CSASAGDTQYF

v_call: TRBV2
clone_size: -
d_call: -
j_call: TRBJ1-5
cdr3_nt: TGTGCCAGCAGCTTTAATAATCAGCCCCAGCATTTT
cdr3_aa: CASSFNNQPQHF